Given below is one T cell receptor beta chain in context. This clone's antigen is unknown. No qualities accompany the bases; no much larger clone lies one base away. The CDR3 regions of human TCRbeta chains were analyzed by immunosequencing. On the study's bioinformatics: TCRs in the repertoires were matched against a reference library of SARS-CoV-2-specific TCRs that had been generated with the MIRA antigen-specificity platform. Breadth was defined as the fraction of unique TCRs that were SARS-CoV-2-associated, and depth was defined as the fraction of total T cells that were SARS-CoV-2-associated. Each spike-specific TCR was assigned to its reactive spike region and to a CD4 or CD8 class using the MIRA data. Log10-transformed breadth and depth values were compared by one-way ANOVA with Sidak's multiple comparisons tests. Sourced from immuneACCESS, this table was stored by TCRdb with only in-frame sequences that have V and J called. A share of the clones is absent; for the studies checked, an unresolved V gene accounts for under half, and the remainder has no known explanation. That table furnishes V, J and clone size, whereas the DNA furnished D and trimming. In all, the sample holds 90,000 to 95,000 clones, and roughly 90% of those were seen once. About 12% of the sample goes to the ten largest clones.

Sequences MDHEN (CDR1) and SYDVKM (CDR2) are obtained from the germline V gene. Its CDR3 holds 15 amino acids, cysteine through phenylalanine. Only CDR3 DNA is held: 45 bases, read in frame from base 1. V gives up 4 bases and J gives up 0 bases, and the segment between their germline ends measures 12 bases. The data belong to a study of T cell responses to AZD1222 COVID-19 vaccine (dated by TCRdb to the early 2020s). Looking at the study overall: A total of 233 trial participants underwent TCR sequencing, of whom some 210 received two doses of AZD1222 and about 25 received two doses of the MenACWY control vaccine. Trial participants were enrolled by age into subgroups of 18-55, 56-69 and 70-plus years, and around 150, 28 and 57 TCR-sequenced participants, respectively, were included in these subgroups.

The time point label, read with the paper, signifies: about 28 days (+/-7) after the second vaccine dose. AZD1222 recipients with second doses at about 4 weeks or about 12 weeks were pooled, because spike-specific TCR depth and breadth did not differ between schedules. Vaccinee samples were obtained from the UK trials COV001 and COV002, which included a single-blind randomized controlled phase 2/3 trial of AZD1222 (ChAdOx1 nCoV-19) in healthy adults. For TCRbeta chain sequencing, PBMC samples from trial participants were taken at day 0 and at day 28 after the second dose. General study outcomes and caveats: Nearly half of unique spike-specific TCRs reportedly recognized epitopes outside regions mutated in the B.1.351 and B.1.1.7 variants. Conclusions about previously exposed vaccinees are limited, since just a handful of AZD1222 recipients were seropositive for SARS-CoV-2 at baseline. After two AZD1222 doses, both the breadth and the depth of spike-specific TCRs were significantly higher than at day 0 and than in MenACWY recipients. Vaccine-associated CD4 TCRs spanned the whole spike protein, with dominant responses in regions 160-218 and 743-854. No day 14 peak-response samples were available, so repertoires were characterized only after the peak T cell response. In the small 56-69-year group, the increase in depth fell short of significance, most likely because of low power. Participants were mostly white British, with more females than males. The authors suggested clonal diversity may have been underestimated.

Here the sequenced sample was peripheral blood, taken 28 days after the second AZD1222 dose. The chain was built from TRBV28 and TRBJ1-1; the D gene identity is not certain. The sequence was obtained from an adult who received the AZD1222 COVID-19 vaccine. This receptor carries the CDR3 CASSSARPMNTEAFF. The nucleotides are TGTGCCAGCAGTTCCGCCCGGCCGATGAACACTGAAGCTTTCTTT.